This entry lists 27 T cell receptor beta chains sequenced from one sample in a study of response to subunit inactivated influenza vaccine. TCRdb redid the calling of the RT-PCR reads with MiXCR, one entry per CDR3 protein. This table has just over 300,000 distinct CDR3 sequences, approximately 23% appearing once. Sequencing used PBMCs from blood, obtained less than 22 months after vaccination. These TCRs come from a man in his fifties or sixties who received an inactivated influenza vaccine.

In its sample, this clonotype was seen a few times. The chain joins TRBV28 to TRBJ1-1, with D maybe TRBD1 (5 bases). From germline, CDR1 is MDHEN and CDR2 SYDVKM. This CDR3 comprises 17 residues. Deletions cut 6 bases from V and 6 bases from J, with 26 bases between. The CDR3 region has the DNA TGTGCCAGCAGACATAAAGGGGTCAGAACGCGAGTAGCTGAAGCTTTCTTT. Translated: CASRHKGVRTRVAEAFF.

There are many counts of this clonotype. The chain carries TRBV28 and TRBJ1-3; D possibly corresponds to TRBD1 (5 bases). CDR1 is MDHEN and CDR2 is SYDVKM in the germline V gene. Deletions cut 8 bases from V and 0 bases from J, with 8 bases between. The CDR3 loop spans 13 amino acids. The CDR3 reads CASHTGSGNTIYF. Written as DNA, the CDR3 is TGTGCCAGCCACACAGGCTCTGGAAACACCATATATTTT.

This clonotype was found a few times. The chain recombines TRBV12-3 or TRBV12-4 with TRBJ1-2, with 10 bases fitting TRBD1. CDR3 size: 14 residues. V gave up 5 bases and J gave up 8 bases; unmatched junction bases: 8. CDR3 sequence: CASSLTGTGVGYTF. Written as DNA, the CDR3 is TGTGCCAGCAGTCTAACCGGGACAGGGGTAGGCTACACCTTC.

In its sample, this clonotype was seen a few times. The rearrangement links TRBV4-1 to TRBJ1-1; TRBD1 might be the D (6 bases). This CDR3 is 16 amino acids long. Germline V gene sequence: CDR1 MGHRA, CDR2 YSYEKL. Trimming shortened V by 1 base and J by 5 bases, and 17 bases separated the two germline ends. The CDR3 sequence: CASSQASPGQGTEAFF. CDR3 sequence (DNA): TGCGCCAGCAGCCAAGCATCTCCGGGGCAGGGGACTGAAGCTTTCTTT.

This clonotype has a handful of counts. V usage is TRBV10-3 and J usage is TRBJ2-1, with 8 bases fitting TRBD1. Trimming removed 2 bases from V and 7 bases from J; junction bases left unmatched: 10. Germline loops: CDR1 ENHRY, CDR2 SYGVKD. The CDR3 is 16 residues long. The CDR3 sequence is CAISEPQGALGNEQFF. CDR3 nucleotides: TGTGCCATCAGTGAGCCCCAGGGGGCCCTAGGGAATGAGCAGTTCTTC.

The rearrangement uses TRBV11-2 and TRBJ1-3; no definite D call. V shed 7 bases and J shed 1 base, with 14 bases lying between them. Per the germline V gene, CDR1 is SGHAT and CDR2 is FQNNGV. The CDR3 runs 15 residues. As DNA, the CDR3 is TGTGCCAGCACCCTAGAACAGAAGTCTGGAAACACCATATATTTT. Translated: CASTLEQKSGNTIYF.

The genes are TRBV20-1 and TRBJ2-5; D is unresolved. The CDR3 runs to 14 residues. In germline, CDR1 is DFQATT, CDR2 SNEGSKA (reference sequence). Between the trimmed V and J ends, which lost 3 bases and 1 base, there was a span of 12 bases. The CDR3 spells CSARKAAAQETQYF. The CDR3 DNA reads TGCAGTGCTAGGAAGGCTGCTGCCCAAGAGACCCAGTACTTC.

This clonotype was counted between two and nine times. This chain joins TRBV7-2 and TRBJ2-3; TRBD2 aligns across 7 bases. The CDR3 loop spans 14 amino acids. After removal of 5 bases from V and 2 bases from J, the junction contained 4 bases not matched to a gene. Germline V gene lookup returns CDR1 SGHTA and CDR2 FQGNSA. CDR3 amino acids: CASSLGLDTDTQYF. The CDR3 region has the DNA TGTGCCAGCAGCCTAGGACTAGACACAGATACGCAGTATTTT.

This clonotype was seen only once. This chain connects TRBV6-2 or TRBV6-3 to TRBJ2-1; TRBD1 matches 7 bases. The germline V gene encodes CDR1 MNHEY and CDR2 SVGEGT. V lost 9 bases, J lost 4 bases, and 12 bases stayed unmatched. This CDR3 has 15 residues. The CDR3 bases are TGTGCCAGTAGACCCTACGGGACAGTATACAATGAGCAGTTCTTC. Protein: CASRPYGTVYNEQFF.

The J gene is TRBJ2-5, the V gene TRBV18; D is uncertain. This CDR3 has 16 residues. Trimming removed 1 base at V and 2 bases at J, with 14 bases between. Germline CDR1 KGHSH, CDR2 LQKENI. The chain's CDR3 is CASSPLGVRSQETQYF. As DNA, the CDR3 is TGTGCCAGCTCACCACTTGGGGTCAGGAGTCAAGAGACCCAGTACTTC.

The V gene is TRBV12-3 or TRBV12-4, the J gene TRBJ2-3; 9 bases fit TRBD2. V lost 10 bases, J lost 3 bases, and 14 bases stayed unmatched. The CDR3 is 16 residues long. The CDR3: CATPGGSGGKTDTQYF. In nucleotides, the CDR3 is TGTGCCACGCCCGGGGGGAGCGGGGGGAAGACAGATACGCAGTATTTT.

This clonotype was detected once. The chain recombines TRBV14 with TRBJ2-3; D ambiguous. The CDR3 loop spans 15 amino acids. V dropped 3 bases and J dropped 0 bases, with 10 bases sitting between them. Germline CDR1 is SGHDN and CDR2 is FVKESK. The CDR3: CASSQQTASTDTQYF. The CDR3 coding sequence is TGTGCCAGCAGCCAGCAGACGGCTAGCACAGATACGCAGTATTTT.

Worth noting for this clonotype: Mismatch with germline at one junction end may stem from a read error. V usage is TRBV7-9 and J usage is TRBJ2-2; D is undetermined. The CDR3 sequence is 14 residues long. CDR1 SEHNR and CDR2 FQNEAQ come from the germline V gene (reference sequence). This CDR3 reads CASSLLRYTGELFF. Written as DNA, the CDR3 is TGTGCCAGCAGCTTACTGAGATACACGGGGGAGCTGTTTTTT.

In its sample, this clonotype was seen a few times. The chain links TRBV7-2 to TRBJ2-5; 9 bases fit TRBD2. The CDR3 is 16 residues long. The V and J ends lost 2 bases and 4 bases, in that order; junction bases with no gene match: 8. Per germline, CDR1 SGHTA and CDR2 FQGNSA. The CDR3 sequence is CASSLMVSGGGETQYF. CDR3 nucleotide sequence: TGTGCCAGCAGCTTAATGGTTAGCGGGGGTGGAGAGACCCAGTACTTC.

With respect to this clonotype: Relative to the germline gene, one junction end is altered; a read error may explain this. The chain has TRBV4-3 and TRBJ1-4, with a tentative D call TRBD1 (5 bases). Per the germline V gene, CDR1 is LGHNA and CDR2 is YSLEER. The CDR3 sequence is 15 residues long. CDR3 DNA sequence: TGCGCCAGCACCCAATTCGGGGGGAAGAATGAAAAACTGTTTTTT. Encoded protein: CASTQFGGKNEKLFF.

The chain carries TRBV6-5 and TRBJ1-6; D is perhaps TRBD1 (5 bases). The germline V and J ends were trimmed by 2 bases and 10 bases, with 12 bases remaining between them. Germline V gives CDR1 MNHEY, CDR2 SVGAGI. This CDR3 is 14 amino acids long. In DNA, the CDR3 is TGTGCCAGCAGTTACCGGGGCGCAACGTCACCCCTCCACTTT. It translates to CASSYRGATSPLHF.

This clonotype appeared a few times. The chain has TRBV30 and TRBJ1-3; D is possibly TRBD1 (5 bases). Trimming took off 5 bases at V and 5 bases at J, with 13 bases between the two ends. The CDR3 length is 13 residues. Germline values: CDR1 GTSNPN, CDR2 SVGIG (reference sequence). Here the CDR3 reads CAWYRQGRNTIYF. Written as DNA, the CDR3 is TGTGCCTGGTACCGGCAGGGAAGAAACACCATATATTTT.

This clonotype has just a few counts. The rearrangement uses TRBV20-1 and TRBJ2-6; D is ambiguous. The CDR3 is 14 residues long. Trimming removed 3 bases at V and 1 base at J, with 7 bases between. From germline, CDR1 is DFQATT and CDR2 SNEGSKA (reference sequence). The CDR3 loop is CSASSISGANVLTF. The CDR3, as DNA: TGCAGTGCTAGTTCGATATCTGGGGCCAACGTCCTGACTTTC.

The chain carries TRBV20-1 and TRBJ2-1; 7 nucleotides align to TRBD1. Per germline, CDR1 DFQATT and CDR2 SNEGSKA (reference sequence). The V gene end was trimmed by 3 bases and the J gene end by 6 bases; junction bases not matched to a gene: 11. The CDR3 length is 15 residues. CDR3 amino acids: CSARSPQGVINEQFF. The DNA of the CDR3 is TGCAGTGCTAGGTCCCCCCAGGGGGTAATCAATGAGCAGTTCTTC.

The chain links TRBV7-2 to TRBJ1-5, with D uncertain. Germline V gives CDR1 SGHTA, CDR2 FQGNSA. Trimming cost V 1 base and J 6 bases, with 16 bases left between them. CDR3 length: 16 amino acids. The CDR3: CASSLGMTGIAQPQHF. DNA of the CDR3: TGTGCCAGCAGCTTAGGCATGACGGGGATTGCTCAGCCCCAGCATTTT.

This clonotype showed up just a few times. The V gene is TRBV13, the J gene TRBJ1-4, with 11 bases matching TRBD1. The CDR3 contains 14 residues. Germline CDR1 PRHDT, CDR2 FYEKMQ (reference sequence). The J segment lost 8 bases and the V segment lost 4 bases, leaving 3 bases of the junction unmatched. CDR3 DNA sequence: TGTGCCAGCAGCTGGGGACAGGGGGACGAAAAACTGTTTTTT. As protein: CASSWGQGDEKLFF.

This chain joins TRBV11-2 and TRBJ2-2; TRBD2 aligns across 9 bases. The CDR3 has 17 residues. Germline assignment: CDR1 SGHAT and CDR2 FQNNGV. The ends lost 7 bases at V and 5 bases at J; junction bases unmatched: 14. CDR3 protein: CASNLPRLAGYTGELFF. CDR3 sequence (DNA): TGTGCCAGCAACCTCCCTCGGCTAGCGGGATATACCGGGGAGCTGTTTTTT.

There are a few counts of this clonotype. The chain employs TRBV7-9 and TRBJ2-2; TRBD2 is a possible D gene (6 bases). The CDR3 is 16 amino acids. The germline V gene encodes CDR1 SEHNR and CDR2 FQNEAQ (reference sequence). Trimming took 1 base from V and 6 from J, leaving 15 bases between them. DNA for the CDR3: TGTGCCAGCAGCTTAGGGGCCCATCAGCGGGCCGGGGAGCTGTTTTTT. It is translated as CASSLGAHQRAGELFF.

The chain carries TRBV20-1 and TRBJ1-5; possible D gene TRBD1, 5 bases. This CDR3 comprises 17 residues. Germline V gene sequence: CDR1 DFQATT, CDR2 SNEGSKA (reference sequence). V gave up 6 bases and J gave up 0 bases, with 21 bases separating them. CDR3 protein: CSALSGTSVYSNQPQHF. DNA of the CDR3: TGCAGTGCCCTTTCCGGGACGAGCGTTTATAGCAATCAGCCCCAGCATTTT.

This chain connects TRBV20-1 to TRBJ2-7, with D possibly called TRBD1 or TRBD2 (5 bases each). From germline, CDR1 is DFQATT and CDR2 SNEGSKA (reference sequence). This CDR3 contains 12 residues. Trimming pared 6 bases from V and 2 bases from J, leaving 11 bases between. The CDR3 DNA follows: TGCAGTGCCAAGGGGACGACCTACGAGCAGTACTTC. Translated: CSAKGTTYEQYF.

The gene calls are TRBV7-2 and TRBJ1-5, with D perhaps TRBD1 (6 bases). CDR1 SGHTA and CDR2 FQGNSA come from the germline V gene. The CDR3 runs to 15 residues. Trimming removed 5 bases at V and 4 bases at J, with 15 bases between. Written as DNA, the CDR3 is TGTGCCAGCAGCCCCCAGGGGAGGGTAAATCAGCCCCAGCATTTT. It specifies CASSPQGRVNQPQHF.

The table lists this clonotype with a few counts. In DNA, the CDR3 is TGTGCCAGCAACCGAGGCAGGGAGGATTCACCCCTCCACTTT. Translated, it gives CASNRGREDSPLHF. This rearrangement joins TRBV6-1 to TRBJ1-6; D possibly corresponds to TRBD1 (5 bases). Germline CDR1 reads MNHNS; CDR2 reads SASEGT. The CDR3 totals 14 residues. V was clipped by 7 bases and J by 8 bases, with 15 bases between them.